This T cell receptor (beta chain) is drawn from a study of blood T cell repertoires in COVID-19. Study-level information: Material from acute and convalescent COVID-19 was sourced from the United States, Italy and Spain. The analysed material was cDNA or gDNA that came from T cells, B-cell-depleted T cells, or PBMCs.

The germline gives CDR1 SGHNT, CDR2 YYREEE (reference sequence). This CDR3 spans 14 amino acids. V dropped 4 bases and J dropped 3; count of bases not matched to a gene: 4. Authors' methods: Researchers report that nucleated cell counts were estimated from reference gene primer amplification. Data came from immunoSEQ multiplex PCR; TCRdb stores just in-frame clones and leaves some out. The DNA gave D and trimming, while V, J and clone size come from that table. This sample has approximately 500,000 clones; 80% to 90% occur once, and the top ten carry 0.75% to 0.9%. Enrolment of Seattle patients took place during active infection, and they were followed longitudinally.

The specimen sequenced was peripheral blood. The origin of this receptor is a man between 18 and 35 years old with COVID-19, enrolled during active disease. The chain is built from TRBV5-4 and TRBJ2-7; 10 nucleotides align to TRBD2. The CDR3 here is CASSTGLANYEQYF. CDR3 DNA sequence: TGTGCCAGCAGCACGGGACTAGCGAACTACGAGCAGTACTTC.